This T cell receptor beta chain is drawn from a study of blood T cells in healthy people across ages. General study findings and limits: Age brought a roughly linear fall in TCR beta diversity measured per million T cells.

Regarding this clonotype: What it binds is not known.

The ends were cut back, 3 bases at V and 4 bases at J, with 10 bases in the middle. The CDR3 has 13 amino acids. Germline CDR1 is DFQATT and CDR2 is SNEGSKA (reference sequence). Primers used in a second PCR of about 6 to 11 cycles were a sample-barcoded 5' primer and a J-beta primer mix. Each of the samples gave a minimum of 2.5 million paired-end reads that contained CDR3. TCRdb itself ran the 5' RACE reads through MiXCR, one entry per CDR3 protein. Among about 970,000 distinct CDR3 sequences listed, just over 50% were seen once. For every donor, a draw yielded approximately 9.9 milliliters of peripheral blood.

The receptor comes from a woman aged 60 to 75 in good health. This sequence joins TRBV20-1 and TRBJ1-5; no definite D call. Source material: blood. CDR3: CSASSGKNQPQHF. In nucleotides, the CDR3 is TGCAGTGCTAGTTCGGGAAAAAATCAGCCCCAGCATTTT.